This is a list of T cell receptor beta chains from one sample in a study of cytomegalovirus exposure and HLA in healthy donors. Sequencing used immunoSEQ multiplex PCR; TCRdb keeps in-frame clones, though not all of them. The table lists under 140,000 clones, less than 85% of them singletons. Material for sequencing was PBMCs. Receptors were obtained from a man aged 30-40 years in good health and CMV-seropositive. CDR3s include the opening cysteine and the closing phenylalanine or tryptophan. A D gene is named only where the DNA matches it firmly. Size tells how often a clone was seen (once, few, many) or the class of an expanded clone, and some rows leave it out.

>.|.|13|TRBV10-1|TRBJ2-5
CASSESPGQEQYF
TGCGCCAGCAGTGAGTCCCCGGGACAAGAGCAGTACTTC
>TRBD1|.|16|TRBV27|TRBJ1-6
CASSLTGAPYNSPLHF
TGTGCCAGCAGTTTAACAGGGGCTCCCTATAATTCACCCCTCCACTTT
>.|.|12|TRBV5-6|TRBJ2-1
CASSLFRGEQFF
TGTGCCAGCAGCTTGTTTAGAGGTGAGCAGTTCTTC
>TRBD1|.|14|TRBV6-6|TRBJ2-7
CASSYRQGAYEQYF
TGTGCCAGCAGTTACCGGCAGGGGGCCTACGAGCAGTACTTC
>TRBD2|.|14|TRBV28|TRBJ2-1
CASSSSGGPNEQFF
TGTGCCAGCAGTTCTAGCGGGGGGCCCAATGAGCAGTTCTTC
>.|few|14|TRBV11-2|TRBJ1-6
CASSFEGVYSPLHF
TGTGCCAGCAGCTTCGAGGGGGTCTATTCACCCCTCCACTTT
>TRBD1|.|15|TRBV29-1|TRBJ1-2
CSVEDGDRDHYGYTF
TGCAGCGTTGAAGATGGGGACAGGGATCACTATGGCTACACCTTC
>TRBD2|.|14|TRBV6-1|TRBJ2-7
CASSPSLAGYEQYF
TGTGCCAGCAGTCCCTCCCTAGCGGGATACGAGCAGTACTTC
>.|.|13|TRBV28|TRBJ1-4
CASSRQSNEKLFF
TGTGCCAGCAGCCGACAGTCTAATGAAAAACTGTTTTTT
>TRBD2|.|15|TRBV7-9|TRBJ2-1
CASSLALGGLNEQFF
TGTGCCAGCAGCTTAGCCCTCGGGGGGTTGAATGAGCAGTTCTTC
>TRBD1|.|15|TRBV19|TRBJ1-6
CASSTSSGTDSPLHF
TGTGCCAGTAGTACATCCTCCGGGACAGATTCACCCCTCCACTTT
>.|once|13|TRBV6-5|TRBJ1-5
CATGGDFNQPQHF
TGTGCCACCGGGGGGGACTTTAATCAGCCCCAGCATTTT
>TRBD1|.|15|TRBV2|TRBJ1-1
CASSDRGQRNTEAFF
TGTGCCAGCAGTGACAGGGGGCAAAGGAACACTGAAGCTTTCTTT
>TRBD1|.|14|TRBV6-4|TRBJ1-6
CASSRDRGNSPLHF
TGTGCCAGCAGTAGGGACAGGGGTAATTCACCCCTCCACTTT
>.|.|14|TRBV4-3|TRBJ2-1
CASSQEGGVNEQFF
TGCGCCAGCAGCCAAGAAGGGGGGGTTAATGAGCAGTTCTTC
>.|.|11|TRBV6-6|TRBJ2-5
CASSQQETQYF
TGTGCCAGCAGTCAACAAGAGACCCAGTACTTC
>TRBD2|.|15|TRBV4-1|TRBJ2-7
CASSQFSGGSYEQYF
TGCGCCAGCAGCCAATTTAGCGGGGGTTCCTACGAGCAGTACTTC
>.|once|14|TRBV19|TRBJ1-5
CASSGPFGNQPQHF
TGTGCCAGTAGTGGGCCGTTTGGGAATCAGCCCCAGCATTTT
>.|.|15|TRBV30|TRBJ1-1
CAWTSPFGGSPEAFF
TGTGCCTGGACTTCGCCGTTTGGGGGGTCCCCTGAAGCTTTCTTT
>TRBD1|.|15|TRBV7-8|TRBJ2-3
CASRVIQGATDTQYF
TGTGCCAGCAGAGTAATTCAGGGGGCTACAGATACGCAGTATTTT
>.|.|14|TRBV7-2|TRBJ1-6
CASRPQGINSPLHF
TGTGCCAGCAGGCCCCAGGGGATTAATTCACCCCTCCACTTT
>.|.|17|TRBV2|TRBJ2-5
CASSEAVVGRIQETQYF
TGTGCCAGCAGTGAAGCGGTAGTGGGCAGGATCCAAGAGACCCAGTACTTC
>.|.|13|TRBV27|TRBJ2-1
CASSLQGYNEQFF
TGTGCCAGCAGTTTACAGGGCTACAATGAGCAGTTCTTC
>TRBD2|.|15|TRBV7-8|TRBJ2-1
CASTLRAGGYNEQFF
TGTGCCAGCACCCTCCGAGCGGGGGGCTACAATGAGCAGTTCTTC
>.|.|15|TRBV7-3|TRBJ2-1
CASSLNGLSYNEQFF
TGTGCCAGCAGCTTAAATGGGCTGTCTTACAATGAGCAGTTCTTC
>.|.|12|TRBV7-9|TRBJ2-7
CASSLVGLEQYF
TGTGCCAGCAGCTTAGTGGGCCTCGAGCAGTACTTC
>TRBD1|.|13|TRBV6-5|TRBJ2-1
CASSFPGGHEQFF
TGTGCCAGCAGTTTCCCAGGGGGACATGAGCAGTTCTTC
>TRBD2|few|14|TRBV28|TRBJ2-7
CASSGEVAGYEQYF
TGTGCCAGCAGTGGGGAGGTAGCGGGTTACGAGCAGTACTTC
>TRBD2|.|16|TRBV7-2|TRBJ2-3
CASSTGELAGGDTQYF
TGTGCCAGCAGCACCGGGGAGCTAGCGGGTGGGGATACGCAGTATTTT
>TRBD1|few|13|TRBV7-2|TRBJ1-5
CASSQTGEQPQHF
TGTGCCAGCAGTCAAACAGGGGAACAGCCCCAGCATTTT
>TRBD2|once|16|TRBV9|TRBJ2-7
CASSVAPGRGTYEQYF
TGTGCCAGCAGCGTAGCCCCGGGGAGGGGAACCTACGAGCAGTACTTC
>TRBD1|.|14|TRBV7-9|TRBJ2-3
CASSGQGDVGTQYF
TGTGCCAGCAGCGGACAGGGGGATGTGGGTACGCAGTATTTT
>.|once|13|TRBV28|TRBJ1-6
CASTEQGNSPLHF
TGTGCCAGCACCGAACAGGGAAATTCACCCCTCCACTTT
>.|.|14|TRBV19|TRBJ2-7
CASSIGVASYEQYF
TGTGCCAGTAGTATAGGCGTCGCATCCTACGAGCAGTACTTC
>.|.|13|TRBV10-3|TRBJ1-5
CAISQGGNQPQHF
TGTGCCATCAGCCAGGGTGGCAATCAGCCCCAGCATTTT
>TRBD2|.|13|TRBV10-1|TRBJ2-7
CASSVGTIDEQYF
TGCGCCAGCAGTGTAGGGACTATCGACGAGCAGTACTTC
>.|.|15|TRBV4-1|TRBJ2-1
CASSQVASSYNEQFF
TGCGCCAGCAGCCAAGTTGCTAGCTCCTACAATGAGCAGTTCTTC
>.|.|13|TRBV10-3|TRBJ1-1
CAISESNGPSSFF
TGTGCCATCAGTGAGTCGAATGGGCCATCGTCTTTCTTT
>.|few|15|TRBV4-3|TRBJ1-1
CASSQSWGGWTEAFF
TGCGCCAGCAGCCAAAGTTGGGGGGGTTGGACTGAAGCTTTCTTT
>TRBD1|few|13|TRBV30|TRBJ1-6
CAWMGQGESPLHF
TGTGCCTGGATGGGACAGGGAGAATCACCCCTCCACTTT
>TRBD1|.|16|TRBV19|TRBJ2-3
CASRALDRAVGDTQYF
TGTGCCAGTAGGGCGTTGGACAGGGCCGTGGGAGATACGCAGTATTTT
>TRBD1|.|18|TRBV7-9|TRBJ1-2
CASTNLLPRTGWNYGYTF
TGTGCCAGCACTAACCTCCTTCCCCGGACAGGGTGGAACTATGGCTACACCTTC
>.|.|15|TRBV4-3|TRBJ1-3
CASSLTGNSGNTIYF
TGCGCCAGCAGCCTTACAGGGAACTCTGGAAACACCATATATTTT
>.|.|14|TRBV5-1|TRBJ2-7
CASSLEGISYEQYF
TGCGCCAGCAGCCTGGAGGGGATCTCCTACGAGCAGTACTTC
>.|few|16|TRBV7-2|TRBJ1-2
CASSLEGLGADYGYTF
TGTGCCAGCAGCTTAGAGGGACTGGGTGCTGACTATGGCTACACCTTC
>.|once|13|TRBV28|TRBJ1-2
CASSPDRNYGYTF
TGTGCCAGCAGTCCCGACAGGAACTATGGCTACACCTTC
>.|.|15|TRBV19|TRBJ2-5
CASSIPGLGGETQYF
TGTGCCAGTAGTATACCTGGACTAGGGGGGGAGACCCAGTACTTC
>.|.|11|TRBV30|TRBJ1-2
CASQGVFGYTF
TGTGCCTCACAAGGGGTTTTTGGCTACACCTTC
>.|.|13|TRBV2|TRBJ2-7
CASTVEISYEQYF
TGTGCCAGCACCGTAGAGATCTCCTACGAGCAGTACTTC
>.|.|12|TRBV6-1|TRBJ1-5
CASRDINQPQHF
TGTGCCAGCCGGGACATCAATCAGCCCCAGCATTTT
>.|.|14|TRBV7-9|TRBJ1-4
CASSLSTAWEKLFF
TGTGCCAGCAGCTTGTCGACAGCGTGGGAAAAACTGTTTTTT
>TRBD1|.|14|TRBV7-9|TRBJ2-5
CASSPGTAQETQYF
TGTGCCAGCAGCCCGGGGACAGCCCAAGAGACCCAGTACTTC
>.|.|14|TRBV5-6|TRBJ2-5
CASSGVRASETQYF
TGTGCCAGCAGCGGGGTGAGGGCGTCGGAGACCCAGTACTTC
>TRBD2|.|15|TRBV6-5|TRBJ2-1
CASKAGVAGGREQFF
TGTGCCAGCAAAGCGGGAGTAGCGGGGGGGCGTGAGCAGTTCTTC